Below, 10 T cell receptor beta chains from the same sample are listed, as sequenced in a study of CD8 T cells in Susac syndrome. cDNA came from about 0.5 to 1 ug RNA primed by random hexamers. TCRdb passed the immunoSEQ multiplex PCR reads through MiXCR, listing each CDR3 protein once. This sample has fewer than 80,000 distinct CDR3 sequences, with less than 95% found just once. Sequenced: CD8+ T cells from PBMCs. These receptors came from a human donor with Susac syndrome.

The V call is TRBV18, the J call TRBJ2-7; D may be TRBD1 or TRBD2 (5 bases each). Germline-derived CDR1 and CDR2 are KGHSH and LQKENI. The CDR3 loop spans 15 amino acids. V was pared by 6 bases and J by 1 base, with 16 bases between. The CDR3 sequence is CASSPRGVGSYEQYF. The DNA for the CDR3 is TGTGCCAGCTCCCCTAGAGGGGTGGGGTCCTACGAGCAGTACTTC.

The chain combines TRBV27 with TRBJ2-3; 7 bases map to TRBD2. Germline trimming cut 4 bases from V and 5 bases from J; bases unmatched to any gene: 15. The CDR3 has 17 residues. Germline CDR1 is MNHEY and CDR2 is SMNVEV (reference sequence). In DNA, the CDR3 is TGTGCCAGCAGTTCTTTACCGAAGCGGGATACCGGAGATACGCAGTATTTT. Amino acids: CASSSLPKRDTGDTQYF.

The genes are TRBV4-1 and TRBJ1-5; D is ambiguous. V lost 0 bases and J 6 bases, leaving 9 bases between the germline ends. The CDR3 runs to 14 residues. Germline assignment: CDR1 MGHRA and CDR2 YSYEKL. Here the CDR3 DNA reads TGCGCCAGCAGCCAAGATCGCTTGGGTCAGCCCCAGCATTTT. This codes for CASSQDRLGQPQHF.

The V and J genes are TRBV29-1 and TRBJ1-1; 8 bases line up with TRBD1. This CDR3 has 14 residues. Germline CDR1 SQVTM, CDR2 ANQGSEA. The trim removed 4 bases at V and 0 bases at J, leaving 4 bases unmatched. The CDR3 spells CSVAGTGLNTEAFF. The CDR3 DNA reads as TGCAGCGTTGCAGGGACAGGACTGAACACTGAAGCTTTCTTT.

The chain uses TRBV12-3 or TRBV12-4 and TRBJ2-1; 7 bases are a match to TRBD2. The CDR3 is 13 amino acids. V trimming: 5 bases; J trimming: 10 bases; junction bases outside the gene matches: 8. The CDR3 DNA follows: TGTGCCAGCAGTCCCATTGGGGGGGTAGAGCAGTTCTTC. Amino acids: CASSPIGGVEQFF.

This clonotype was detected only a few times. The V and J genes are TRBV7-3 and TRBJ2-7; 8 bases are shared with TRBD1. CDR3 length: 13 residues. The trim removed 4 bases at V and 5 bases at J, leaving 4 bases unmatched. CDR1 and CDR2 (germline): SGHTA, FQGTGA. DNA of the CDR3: TGTGCCAGCAGCTCGACAGGGGTAGACGAGCAGTACTTC. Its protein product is CASSSTGVDEQYF.

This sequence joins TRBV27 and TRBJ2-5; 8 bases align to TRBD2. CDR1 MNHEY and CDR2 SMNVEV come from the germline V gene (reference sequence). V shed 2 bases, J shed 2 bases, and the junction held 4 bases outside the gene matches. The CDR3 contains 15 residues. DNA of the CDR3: TGTGCCAGCAGTTTACAGCGGGGGCTTCAAGAGACCCAGTACTTC. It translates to CASSLQRGLQETQYF.

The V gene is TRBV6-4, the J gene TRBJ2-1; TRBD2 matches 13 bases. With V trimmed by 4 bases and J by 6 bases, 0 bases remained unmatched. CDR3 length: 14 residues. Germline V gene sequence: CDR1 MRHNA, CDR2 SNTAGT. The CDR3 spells CASSGLAGGNEQFF. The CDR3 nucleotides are TGTGCCAGCAGTGGACTAGCGGGGGGCAATGAGCAGTTCTTC.

The CDR3 protein is CASSRGTGPGHEQYF. The CDR3 coding sequence is TGTGCCAGCAGCCGAGGGACAGGCCCCGGTCACGAGCAGTACTTC. This sequence joins TRBV7-7 and TRBJ2-7; 8 bases align to TRBD1. This CDR3 spans 15 amino acids. J lost 5 bases, V lost 5 bases, and 11 bases had no gene match. CDR1 and CDR2 (germline): SSHAT, FNYEAQ (reference sequence).

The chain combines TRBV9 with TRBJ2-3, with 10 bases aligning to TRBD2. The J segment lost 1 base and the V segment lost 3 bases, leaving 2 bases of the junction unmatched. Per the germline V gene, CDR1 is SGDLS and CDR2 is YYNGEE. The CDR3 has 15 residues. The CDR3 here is CASSAGLAGTDTQYF. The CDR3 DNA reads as TGTGCCAGCAGCGCAGGACTAGCGGGCACAGATACGCAGTATTTT.